The 5 T cell receptor beta chains below were found in one sample sequenced in a study of T cell clusters in autoimmune cytopenias. TRB was amplified by touch-down multiplex PCR, primer pools A and B combined. TCRdb re-called the multiplex PCR reads and catalogs CDR3 proteins one per entry, DNA excluded. Listed are about 3,000 distinct CDR3 sequences; 35% to 40% falls within the top ten. Roughly 40,000 genome equivalents of blood DNA were amplified for TRB. Sequenced: peripheral blood. The receptors come from a human donor with an autoimmune cytopenia or autoimmune hepatitis (not recorded which).

Its frequency marks this clonotype as medium-sized. This chain links TRBV24-1 with TRBJ2-1; TCRdb's D call, TRBD1, is unchecked because there is no DNA. Looked up from germline, CDR1 is KGHDR and CDR2 is SFDVKD. This CDR3 region has 14 residues. This CDR3 is CATRGTGGLDEQFF.

By frequency, this clonotype is medium-sized. The chain is built from TRBV6-5 and TRBJ2-1; TCRdb's D call, TRBD2, is unchecked because there is no DNA. This CDR3 comprises 17 residues. The germline gives CDR1 MNHEY, CDR2 SVGAGI. The CDR3 region is CASSYSRPSGRPNEQFF.

This sequence joins TRBV6-5 and TRBJ1-1. The CDR3 length is 14 residues. Germline V gene sequence: CDR1 MNHEY, CDR2 SVGAGI. The CDR3 sequence: CASTRGVQSTEAFF.

V usage is TRBV6-5 and J usage is TRBJ2-7; without DNA, the TCRdb call of TRBD2 cannot be checked. CDR3 length: 17 residues. Germline CDR1 MNHEY, CDR2 SVGAGI. The CDR3 protein is CASSYPLAGGPPYEQYF.

This clonotype is identified as medium-sized from frequency. The chain is built from TRBV27 and TRBJ2-2; TCRdb's D call, TRBD1, is unchecked because there is no DNA. This CDR3 is built from 15 residues. Germline values: CDR1 MNHEY, CDR2 SMNVEV (reference sequence). CDR3 sequence reads: CASGGGTIATGELFF.